This T cell receptor (beta chain) was identified during a study of T cell responses to AZD1222 COVID-19 vaccine. A single count supports this clone. Its antigen is currently unknown. V lost 4 bases and J lost 0; bases outside the gene matches: 4. The CDR3 is made up of 16 amino acids. Germline V lookup: CDR1 LGHNA, CDR2 YNFKEQ. General study points: A mostly white British donor set with more females was recruited, and clonal diversity was possibly underestimated. Just six people given AZD1222 tested seropositive at baseline.

The method was immunoSEQ multiplex PCR; TCRdb's version includes in-frame clones alone and lacks a portion of them. The repertoire has 150,000 to 180,000 clones, 88% of them found once; the top ten carry approximately 3.1%. This TCR was recovered from an adult in good health. The source material was peripheral blood, sampled on day 0 of AZD1222 vaccination. The chain carries TRBV4-2 and TRBJ2-3; TRBD2 matches at 10 bases. The CDR3 coding sequence is TGTGCCAGCAGCCGATTACTAGCGGGGAGCACAGATACGCAGTATTTT. Residues: CASSRLLAGSTDTQYF.